Shown below are 16 T cell receptor beta chains from a single sample sequenced in a study of cytomegalovirus exposure and HLA in healthy donors. PCR primers comprised 60 Vbeta and 13 Jbeta primers. Sequencing used immunoSEQ multiplex PCR; TCRdb keeps in-frame clones, though not all of them. The sample yields around 250,000 clones, over 70% seen once. The sequencing input was PBMCs. The receptors derive from an older woman in good health and CMV-seropositive.

The chain has TRBV5-6 and TRBJ2-2, with 7 bases that match TRBD2. CDR1 SGHDT and CDR2 YYEEEE come from the germline V gene. CDR3 length equals 16 residues. Unmatched junction bases numbered 9, after V lost 2 bases and J lost 5 bases. The CDR3 DNA is TGTGCCAGCAGCTTCCTCGCGGGAGAAAATACCGGGGAGCTGTTTTTT. It encodes CASSFLAGENTGELFF.

The chain has TRBV4-1 and TRBJ2-2, with D possibly being TRBD1 (6 bases). V was pared by 0 bases and J by 1 base, with 9 bases between. This CDR3 region has 16 residues. CDR1 MGHRA and CDR2 YSYEKL come from the germline V gene. The CDR3 region has the DNA TGCGCCAGCAGCCAAGAACAGGGTCGGAACACCGGGGAGCTGTTTTTT. Its translation: CASSQEQGRNTGELFF.

This chain links TRBV10-3 with TRBJ2-3; 16 nucleotides agree with TRBD2. This CDR3 is built from 17 residues. Trimming cost V 8 bases and J 0 bases; bases outside gene matches: 5. Per germline, CDR1 ENHRY and CDR2 SYGVKD. The CDR3 sequence: CAIAPGLAGGSTDTQYF. DNA for the CDR3: TGTGCCATCGCCCCGGGACTAGCGGGAGGGAGCACAGATACGCAGTATTTT.

This sequence joins TRBV5-1 and TRBJ1-2; 7 bases are a match to TRBD1. V gave up 1 base and J gave up 7 bases; unmatched junction bases: 7. The CDR3 runs to 14 residues. Germline V gives CDR1 SGHRS, CDR2 YFSETQ. The CDR3 region is CASSLTGVPSGYTF. The CDR3 DNA reads as TGCGCCAGCAGCTTGACAGGGGTCCCCTCTGGCTACACCTTC.

This rearrangement joins TRBV28 to TRBJ1-2, with 7 nucleotides matching TRBD1. V lost 5 bases, J lost 0 bases, and 6 bases stayed unmatched. CDR3 length equals 15 residues. CDR1 and CDR2 (germline): MDHEN, SYDVKM. The CDR3 DNA sequence: TGTGCCAGCAGTAACAGACAGGGAGCTAACTATGGCTACACCTTC. As protein: CASSNRQGANYGYTF.

The rearrangement links TRBV10-1 to TRBJ2-4; the D gene is possibly TRBD2 (5 bases). The V gene lost 3 bases and the J gene lost 0 bases, with 6 bases spanning the gap. Looked up from germline, CDR1 is WNHNN and CDR2 is SYGVQD (reference sequence). This CDR3 is built from 14 residues. For the CDR3, the DNA is TGCGCCAGCAGTGACGCGGGAGCCAAAAACATTCAGTACTTC. This codes for CASSDAGAKNIQYF.

The V call is TRBV7-2, the J call TRBJ2-6, with TRBD2 matching 8 bases. Germline-derived CDR1 and CDR2 are SGHTA and FQGNSA. V trimming: 2 bases; J trimming: 4 bases; junction bases outside the gene matches: 7. This CDR3 is built from 17 residues. CDR3 sequence (DNA): TGTGCCAGCAGCTTACGGCTAGCGGGTTCCGGGGCCAACGTCCTGACTTTC. Residues: CASSLRLAGSGANVLTF. Full variable domain (remainder filled in from reference TRBV7-2 and TRBJ2-6): GAGVSQSPSNKVTEKGKDVELRCDPISGHTALYWYRQSLGQGLEFLIYFQGNSAPDKSGLPSDRFSAERTGGSVSTLTIQRTQQEDSAVYLCASSLRLAGSGANVLTFGAGSRLTVL.

As concerns this clone: Its ends do not fully match the called genes, so a read error is possible. J is TRBJ2-7 and V is TRBV7-3; 9 nucleotides match TRBD2. The CDR3 runs 15 residues. CDR1 and CDR2 from the germline V gene are SGHTA and FQGTGA. The CDR3 loop is CSSSLSASGAYEQYF. In DNA form, the CDR3 reads TGTTCCAGCAGCTTAAGTGCTAGCGGGGCCTACGAGCAGTACTTC.

The chain links TRBV5-4 to TRBJ2-5, with a tentative D call TRBD2 (6 bases). Germline V gene lookup returns CDR1 SGHNT and CDR2 YYREEE (reference sequence). The V end lost 4 bases, the J end lost 3 bases, and 13 bases lay between the germline ends. The CDR3 loop spans 14 amino acids. The CDR3 reads CASSRPGVEETQYF. DNA of the CDR3: TGTGCCAGCAGCCGGCCGGGGGTAGAAGAGACCCAGTACTTC.

The gene calls are TRBV5-1 and TRBJ2-6; D gene unclear. Germline-derived CDR1 and CDR2 are SGHRS and YFSETQ. V was pared by 7 bases and J by 0 bases, with 11 bases between. The CDR3 is 15 residues long. CDR3 coding DNA: TGCGCCAGCCGACCTGGAGCCTCTGGGGCCAACGTCCTGACTTTC. As protein: CASRPGASGANVLTF. The variable domain in full, completed from reference TRBV5-1 and TRBJ2-6, reads KAGVTQTPRYLIKTRGQQVTLSCSPISGHRSVSWYQQTPGQGLQFLFEYFSETQRNKGNFPGRFSGRQFSNSRSEMNVSTLELGDSALYLCASRPGASGANVLTFGAGSRLTVL.

This sequence joins TRBV12-5 and TRBJ2-5, with a possible D match to TRBD2 (6 bases). This CDR3 contains 12 residues. Germline V gene sequence: CDR1 LGHNT, CDR2 FRNRAP. Trimming removed 9 bases at V and 6 bases at J, with 14 bases between. CDR3 bases: TGTGCTAGCACGCCCGGGAGTCAGACCCAGTACTTC. It translates to CASTPGSQTQYF.

This clone appeared once. The chain has TRBV7-6 and TRBJ2-7, with TRBD2 identical over 7 bases. The ends lost 5 bases at V and 0 bases at J; junction bases unmatched: 10. Germline V lookup: CDR1 SGHVS, CDR2 FNYEAQ. The CDR3 has 16 residues. The CDR3 here is CASSPYDSGRSYEQYF. The CDR3 region has the DNA TGTGCCAGCAGCCCTTATGATAGCGGGCGCTCCTACGAGCAGTACTTC.

V and J are TRBV5-6 and TRBJ2-7; TRBD2 aligns across 7 bases. CDR1 and CDR2 from the germline V gene are SGHDT and YYEEEE. J was trimmed by 11 bases and V by 0 bases; bases with no gene match: 2. The CDR3 spans 11 residues. The DNA for the CDR3 is TGTGCCAGCAGCTTGGCCGGGAGGAAGTACTTC. It translates to CASSLAGRKYF.

This clone showed up just a few times. The rearrangement links TRBV4-2 to TRBJ2-1; 13 bases match TRBD2. CDR1 and CDR2 (germline): LGHNA, YNFKEQ. The J segment lost 6 bases and the V segment lost 4 bases, leaving 3 bases of the junction unmatched. This CDR3 spans 15 amino acids. The CDR3 DNA is TGTGCCAGCAGCCCACTAGCGGGAGGGGCCAATGAGCAGTTCTTC. This encodes CASSPLAGGANEQFF.

The gene calls are TRBV21-1 and TRBJ2-3; no check of the table's D call, TRBD2, against the DNA was made. TRBV21-1 is a recognized pseudogene. The CDR3 contains 15 residues. CDR3 sequence reads: CASSKTSVSTDTQYF. CDR3 nucleotide sequence: TGTGCCAGCAGCAAAACTAGCGTAAGCACAGATACGCAGTATTTT.

This chain uses TRBV27 with TRBJ1-5, with D perhaps matching TRBD1 (6 bases). Per germline, CDR1 MNHEY and CDR2 SMNVEV (reference sequence). The CDR3 loop spans 15 amino acids. V lost 3 bases to trimming and J lost 4 bases, with 13 bases between them. CDR3 amino acids: CASSFLGTKNQPQHF. The CDR3 nucleotides are TGTGCCAGCAGTTTCCTAGGGACAAAAAATCAGCCCCAGCATTTT.